Listed below are T cell receptor beta chains from one sample, sequenced in a study of a mutant IDH1 vaccine in newly diagnosed glioma. The antigens these receptors bind are not known. Method: immunoSEQ multiplex PCR; TCRdb's copy keeps in-frame clones and lacks some. Among fewer than 35,000 clones listed, approximately 53% were seen once. Sequenced here: PBMCs, sampled from a glioma patient whose treatment included an IDH1 peptide vaccine. These receptors were obtained from a woman in her late teens or twenties with glioma. CDR3s include the opening cysteine and the closing phenylalanine or tryptophan. A D gene is named only where the DNA matches it firmly. The size field is filled for only some rows; it gives once, few, many or a size class.

TRBJ1-6 TRBV2 . . TGTGCCAGCAGTGAACTCTCACCTGGGTCACCCCTCCACTTT CASSELSPGSPLHF
TRBJ1-3 TRBV7-9 . . TGTGCCAGAGCAGACAGTGGAAACACCATATATTTT CARADSGNTIYF
TRBJ2-7 TRBV4-3 . . TGCGCCAGCAGCCAAGATTCTGGTAGGGGGGCCTACGAGCAGTACTTC CASSQDSGRGAYEQYF
TRBJ2-5 TRBV29-1 . TRBD2 TGCAGCGTTGATGGACTAGCGGGAGTTGAGACCCAGTACTTC CSVDGLAGVETQYF
TRBJ2-7 TRBV7-9 . . TGTGCCAGCAGCCGCCGGGACAACTACGAGCAGTACTTC CASSRRDNYEQYF
TRBJ1-2 TRBV9 . TRBD1 TGTGCCAGCAGCGTAGCTCTGGACAGGGTGGGCTATGGCTACACCTTC CASSVALDRVGYGYTF
TRBJ2-2 TRBV19 . . TGTGCCACCAAAGGGACGGGGAGGTCGAGGGGGAACACCGGGGAGCTGTTTTTT CATKGTGRSRGNTGELFF
TRBJ2-5 TRBV28 . . TGTGCCAGCAGTTTAGGGGGAAGGACCCAAGAGACCCAGTACTTC CASSLGGRTQETQYF
TRBJ1-2 TRBV4-1 few . TGCGCCAGCAGCCAAGGGCCCAGGGACTATGGCTACACCTTC CASSQGPRDYGYTF
TRBJ2-7 TRBV28 . TRBD1 TGTGCCAGCAGTTTGGACAGGGGGCCTTACGAGCAGTACTTC CASSLDRGPYEQYF
TRBJ2-1 TRBV28 few . TGTGCCAGCAGCCCTGGCTATCTAATTATGGCCGACAATGAGCAGTTCTTC CASSPGYLIMADNEQFF
TRBJ1-1 TRBV9 few . TGTGCCAGCAGCGGGGAGTCGGCCGAAGCTTTCTTT CASSGESAEAFF
TRBJ2-1 TRBV20-1 . . TGCAGTGCTAGAAGGGATGAGCAGTTCTTC CSARRDEQFF
TRBJ2-2 TRBV11-1 . . TGTGCCAGCAGCTTGGCTTCAGGGTGGACCGGGGAGCTGTTTTTT CASSLASGWTGELFF
TRBJ2-7 TRBV19 . TRBD1 TGTGCCAGTAGTAACGGACAGGGGCCCTACGAGCAGTACTTC CASSNGQGPYEQYF
TRBJ2-6 TRBV27 . . TGTGCCAGCAGTCTTACAAGGGTTTCCGGGGCCAACGTCCTGACTTTC CASSLTRVSGANVLTF
TRBJ2-1 TRBV7-9 . TRBD1 TGTGCCAGCAGCTTCCCGGGACAGGTGGGGCTCGGTCACAATGAGCAGTTCTTC CASSFPGQVGLGHNEQFF
TRBJ2-7 TRBV6-6 . TRBD1 TGTGCCAGCAGTTACTCGAGGGACAGGCCCACCTACGAGCAGTACTTC CASSYSRDRPTYEQYF
TRBJ1-5 TRBV2 few . TGTGCCAGCAGTGAAAAGGCAGCAGTCAATCAGCCCCAGCATTTT CASSEKAAVNQPQHF
TRBJ2-7 TRBV29-1 . . TGCAGCGTTGACGCAGGGCCCTCCTACGAGCAGTACTTC CSVDAGPSYEQYF
TRBJ1-4 TRBV14 once . TGTGCCAGCAGCCAAGAAGCTCACGGGGGGCACAAGGCTGAAAAACTGTTTTTT CASSQEAHGGHKAEKLFF
TRBJ2-2 TRBV5-4 . . TGTGCCAGCAGCCCACGACGGATTAGTACCGGGGAGCTGTTTTTT CASSPRRISTGELFF
TRBJ1-2 TRBV13 . . TGTGCCAGCAGCCCCTCGGGGGGGTGGGCCGATGGCTACACCTTC CASSPSGGWADGYTF